Described below is a single T cell receptor beta chain sequence and its context. Its target is unknown. These data originate in a study of shared clonotypes between healthy human individuals. Whole-study results and caveats: The small donor group covered limited genetic and exposure diversity. Sorted-subset sequencing was shown by rarefaction to be incomplete despite large depth.

V lost 5 bases and J lost 0, with 10 bases in between. CDR3 size: 14 residues. CDR1 and CDR2 from the germline V gene are LNHDA and SQIVND (reference sequence). Assay: immunoSEQ multiplex PCR; the TCRdb copy retains only in-frame clones and omits some. The data hold 2 million or so clones, with about 95% observed a single time. The naive CD8 subset, CD45RO-negative cells positively selected for CCR7, excluded terminally differentiated effector memory CD45RA+ cells. The chain couples TRBV19 to TRBJ1-1, with D unclear. This TCR derives from a man between 18 and 29 years old in good health. The specimen sequenced was naive CD8+ T cells sorted from blood. As DNA, the CDR3 is TGTGCCAGTAGTCCCCCAACCTTGAACACTGAAGCTTTCTTT. This translates into CASSPPTLNTEAFF.